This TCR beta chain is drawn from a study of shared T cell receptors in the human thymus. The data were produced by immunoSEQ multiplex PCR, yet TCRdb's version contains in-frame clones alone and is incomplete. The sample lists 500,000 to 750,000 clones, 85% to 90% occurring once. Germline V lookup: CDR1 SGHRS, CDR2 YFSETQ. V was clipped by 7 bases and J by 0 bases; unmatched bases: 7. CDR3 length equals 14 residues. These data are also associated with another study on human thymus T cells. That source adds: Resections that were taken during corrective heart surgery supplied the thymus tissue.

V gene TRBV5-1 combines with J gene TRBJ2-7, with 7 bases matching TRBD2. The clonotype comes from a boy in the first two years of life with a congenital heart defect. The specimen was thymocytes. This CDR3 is CASQLAKSSYEQYF. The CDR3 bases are TGCGCCAGCCAACTAGCGAAAAGCTCCTACGAGCAGTACTTC.